These T cell receptor beta chains were read from a single sample in a study of T cell responses to AZD1222 COVID-19 vaccine. Clones were read by immunoSEQ multiplex PCR, and TCRdb kept only the in-frame ones, dropping some. This table has tens of thousands of clones, approximately 80% appearing once. This specimen was peripheral blood, taken on day 0 of AZD1222 vaccination. Receptors were obtained from an adult in good health. Each CDR3 is given with its conserved first and last residue. The order of the fields is clone size, D gene, J gene, V gene, CDR3 DNA, CDR3 protein. The D gene is left open where the match is weak. Some rows have no size entry. The others give once, few or many, or a class for an expanded clone.

once TRBD1 TRBJ1-1 TRBV6-5 TGTGCCAGCAGTTCGTGGACAGGGTTGAACACTGAAGCTTTCTTT CASSSWTGLNTEAFF
NA TRBD1 TRBJ2-1 TRBV3-1/TRBV3-2 TGTGCCAGCAGCCAAAGGACAGGCCGCAATGAGCAGTTCTTC CASSQRTGRNEQFF
NA NA TRBJ2-2 TRBV29-1 TGCAGCGTTGAATCGGACAGCACCGGGGAGCTGTTTTTT CSVESDSTGELFF
NA NA TRBJ1-6 TRBV6-5 TGTGCCAGCAGGGACACCATTAATTCACCCCTCCACTTT CASRDTINSPLHF
NA NA TRBJ1-2 TRBV7-9 TGTGCCAGCAGCGGGCCCGGGGCGTATGGCTACACCTTC CASSGPGAYGYTF
NA NA TRBJ1-1 TRBV20-1 TGCAGTGCTAGACAGAACACTGAAGCTTTCTTT CSARQNTEAFF
NA TRBD1 TRBJ1-6 TRBV6-5 TGTGCCAGCAGTAACCGACAGGGAGACTCACCCCTCCACTTT CASSNRQGDSPLHF
NA NA TRBJ2-1 TRBV28 TGTGCCAGCAGTTTACCGGGTTACAATGAGCAGTTCTTC CASSLPGYNEQFF
NA NA TRBJ1-4 TRBV2 TGTGCCAGCAGTGATAATGGAGATGAAAAACTGTTTTTT CASSDNGDEKLFF
NA TRBD1 TRBJ2-5 TRBV28 TGTGCCAGCAGTTTCCGGGGGACAGGGGGCGTGAAGACCCAGTACTTC CASSFRGTGGVKTQYF
NA NA TRBJ1-5 TRBV20-1 TGCAGTGCGAGTGAGGGTTGGGGCAATCAGCCCCAGCATTTT CSASEGWGNQPQHF
NA TRBD1 TRBJ2-7 TRBV15 TGTGCCACCAGCAACCCAGACAGGGTTCCCTACGAGCAGTACTTC CATSNPDRVPYEQYF
NA NA TRBJ1-1 TRBV7-2 TGTGCCAGCAGCTTGGGCAGGAACACTGAAGCTTTCTTT CASSLGRNTEAFF
few TRBD2 TRBJ2-2 TRBV19 TGTGCCAGTAGACCTGGCCGAGGTGGGGGGGACGGGGAGCTGTTTTTT CASRPGRGGGDGELFF
few NA TRBJ1-3 TRBV7-8 TGTGCCAGCAGTTGGACTGATGGAAACACCATATATTTT CASSWTDGNTIYF
NA TRBD2 TRBJ2-2 TRBV19 TGTGCCAGTACTAGCGGGGGGACCCCGAACACCGGGGAGCTGTTTTTT CASTSGGTPNTGELFF
few TRBD2 TRBJ2-3 TRBV5-1 TGCGCCAGCAGCTTGGAGGCAGCGGGAGGAGCCTCAGATACGCAGTATTTT CASSLEAAGGASDTQYF
NA TRBD1 TRBJ1-5 TRBV2 TGTGCCAGCGGTGAGGGGGCGTTAGGGTTTAATCAGCCCCAGCATTTT CASGEGALGFNQPQHF
NA NA TRBJ1-5 TRBV2 TGTGCCAGCAGTGTACCAGGGGCGAAGCAGCCCCAGCATTTT CASSVPGAKQPQHF
NA NA TRBJ2-3 TRBV4-1 TGCGCCAGCAGCCAAGATGGCAGGGCCACAGATACGCAGTATTTT CASSQDGRATDTQYF
few TRBD1 TRBJ2-1 TRBV9 TGTGCCAGCAGCTCCAGGACAGGGGGCGATGAGCAGTTCTTC CASSSRTGGDEQFF
NA NA TRBJ1-1 TRBV28 TGTGCCAGCAGCCTGAGGAGAGAAGCTTTCTTT CASSLRREAFF
NA NA TRBJ1-1 TRBV7-2 TGTGCCAGCAGCCCCCGGTTGAACACTGAAGCTTTCTTT CASSPRLNTEAFF
once TRBD2 TRBJ2-7 TRBV3-1/TRBV3-2 TGTGCCAGCAGCCTTACCGGGACTAGGTTAGCCGAGCAGTACTTC CASSLTGTRLAEQYF
NA TRBD1 TRBJ1-4 TRBV9 TGTGCCAGCAGCGTGTCGGACAGGGGGCGAGGAGAAAAACTGTTTTTT CASSVSDRGRGEKLFF
once NA TRBJ2-1 TRBV6-5 TGTGCCAGCAGATCTAGCCCGAGCTCCTACAATGAGCAGTTCTTC CASRSSPSSYNEQFF
few TRBD2 TRBJ2-5 TRBV5-1 TGCGCCAGCAGCTTTCAAGGGACTAGGGGCCCCGAGACCCAGTACTTC CASSFQGTRGPETQYF
NA TRBD1 TRBJ1-5 TRBV19 TGTGCCAGTAAGGGACAGTCCTTCAATCAGCCCCAGCATTTT CASKGQSFNQPQHF
NA TRBD2 TRBJ2-2 TRBV11-2 TGTGCCACTAAGCGGACTAGCGGGATGAGGGCCGGGGAGCTGTTTTTT CATKRTSGMRAGELFF
NA NA TRBJ1-5 TRBV5-6 TGTGCCAGCAGCTTGGAAAGGGACGGCAATAATCAGCCCCAGCATTTT CASSLERDGNNQPQHF
NA TRBD2 TRBJ2-5 TRBV7-7 TGTGCTAGCAGCTTGGGACTAGGGGAGACCCAGTACTTC CASSLGLGETQYF
NA NA TRBJ1-2 TRBV4-1 TGCGCCAGCAGCCAAGCCCGACAGAATGGCTACACCTTC CASSQARQNGYTF
few TRBD1 TRBJ1-4 TRBV7-9 TGTGCCAGCAGCTCAGCTCGGACAGGGAGGGGCGAAAAACTGTTTTTT CASSSARTGRGEKLFF
NA NA TRBJ1-2 TRBV12-5 TGTGCTAGTGCCTTCGGTGAGGGCTATGGCTACACCTTC CASAFGEGYGYTF
NA NA TRBJ1-5 TRBV28 TGTGCCAGCAATCCCCTGGGGCAGCCCCAGCATTTT CASNPLGQPQHF
once NA TRBJ2-1 TRBV18 TGTGCCAGCTCACCACAGTGGTCTGTCTCGGCCGGGTTTGGCAATGAGCAGTTCTTC CASSPQWSVSAGFGNEQFF
NA NA TRBJ2-2 TRBV24-1 TGTGCCACCAGTGACCTTCAGTACACCGGGGAGCTGTTTTTT CATSDLQYTGELFF
NA NA TRBJ2-7 TRBV7-2 TGTGCCAGCAGCAGCGCTCGCGGACCCACCTACGAGCAGTACTTC CASSSARGPTYEQYF
NA NA TRBJ1-1 TRBV6-5 TGTGCCAGCAGTTATATGCGGGACACTGAAGCTTTCTTT CASSYMRDTEAFF
once NA TRBJ1-1 TRBV5-1 TGCGCCAGCAGCCTACAGGGACCAAACACTGAAGCTTTCTTT CASSLQGPNTEAFF
few NA TRBJ1-5 TRBV5-6 TGTGCCAGTTCCCTAGGCAGCGATCAGCCCCAGCATTTT CASSLGSDQPQHF
NA TRBD1 TRBJ1-6 TRBV5-1 TGCGCCAGCAGCTCCTTCGGGACAGGGGAGTCACCCCTCCACTTT CASSSFGTGESPLHF
few NA TRBJ2-2 TRBV29-1 TGCAGCGCCGTTGGACTAGGGACAGCGACCGGGGAGCTGTTTTTT CSAVGLGTATGELFF
NA NA TRBJ1-2 TRBV6-5 TGTGCCAGCAGGGTACGGTATGGCTACACCTTC CASRVRYGYTF
NA TRBD1 TRBJ1-2 TRBV15 TGTGCCACCAGCAGAGAGGACAGGGCTGGCTACACCTTC CATSREDRAGYTF
NA TRBD1 TRBJ1-1 TRBV3-1/TRBV3-2 TGTGCCAGCAGCCAAGAGGACAGGGCGCTTGGAGCTTTCTTT CASSQEDRALGAFF
NA TRBD1 TRBJ1-2 TRBV5-6 TGTGCCAGCAGCTTGCCGGGACAGGAGCTGTTGAGAGGCTACACCTTC CASSLPGQELLRGYTF
NA TRBD2 TRBJ2-7 TRBV6-6 TGTGCCAGCAGTTACCTAGCGGGGAGCTCCTACGAGCAGTACTTC CASSYLAGSSYEQYF
once NA TRBJ1-1 TRBV5-1 TGCGCCAGCAGCTTGAGGGGCCGGGATACTGAAGCTTTCTTT CASSLRGRDTEAFF
NA NA TRBJ1-2 TRBV7-9 TGTGCCAGCATCGAAGGGGCAGGTTGGGGCAACTATGGCTACACCTTC CASIEGAGWGNYGYTF
NA NA TRBJ1-5 TRBV10-3 TGTGCCATCAGTGAGTCATTAGGGGAACAGCCCCAGCATTTT CAISESLGEQPQHF
few TRBD1 TRBJ2-7 TRBV4-1 TGCGCCAGCAGCCCCTCTCCCGGGACAGGGATCTACGAGCAGTACTTC CASSPSPGTGIYEQYF
NA NA TRBJ1-2 TRBV2 TGTGCCAGCAGTGACCAGGGAAGTGACTATGGCTACACCTTC CASSDQGSDYGYTF
NA NA TRBJ2-5 TRBV7-2 TGTGCCAGCAGCTTCGTACAGGGTGGGGGAGGAGAGACCCAGTACTTC CASSFVQGGGGETQYF
NA NA TRBJ1-5 TRBV5-1 TGCGCCAGCAGCCTGGGACAACCCAATCAGCCCCAGCATTTT CASSLGQPNQPQHF
few TRBD1 TRBJ1-5 TRBV7-8 TGTGCCAGCAGCTTATATGGACAGGGGGTAGTGCCCCAGCATTTT CASSLYGQGVVPQHF
NA NA TRBJ1-3 TRBV7-2 TGTGCCAGCAGCTTAGTCGGGCGGGGGGCTTCTGGAAACACCATATATTTT CASSLVGRGASGNTIYF
NA NA TRBJ2-2 TRBV12-3/TRBV12-4 TGTGCCAGCAGTTTCGGGGGCGCCGGGGAGCTGTTTTTT CASSFGGAGELFF